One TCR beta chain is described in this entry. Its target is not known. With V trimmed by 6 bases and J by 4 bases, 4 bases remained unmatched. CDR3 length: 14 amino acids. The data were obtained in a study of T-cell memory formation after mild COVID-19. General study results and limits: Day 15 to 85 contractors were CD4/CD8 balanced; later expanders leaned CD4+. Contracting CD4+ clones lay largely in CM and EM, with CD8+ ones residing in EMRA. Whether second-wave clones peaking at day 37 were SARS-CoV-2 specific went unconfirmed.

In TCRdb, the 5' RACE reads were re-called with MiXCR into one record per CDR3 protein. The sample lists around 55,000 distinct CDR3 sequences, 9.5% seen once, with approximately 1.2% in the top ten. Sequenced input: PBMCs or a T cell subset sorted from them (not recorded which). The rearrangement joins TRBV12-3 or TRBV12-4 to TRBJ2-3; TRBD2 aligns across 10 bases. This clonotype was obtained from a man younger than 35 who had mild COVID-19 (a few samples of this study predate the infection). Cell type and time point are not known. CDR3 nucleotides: TGTGCCAGCAGGTCTAGCGGGGGCGCAGATACGCAGTATTTT. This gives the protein CASRSSGGADTQYF.